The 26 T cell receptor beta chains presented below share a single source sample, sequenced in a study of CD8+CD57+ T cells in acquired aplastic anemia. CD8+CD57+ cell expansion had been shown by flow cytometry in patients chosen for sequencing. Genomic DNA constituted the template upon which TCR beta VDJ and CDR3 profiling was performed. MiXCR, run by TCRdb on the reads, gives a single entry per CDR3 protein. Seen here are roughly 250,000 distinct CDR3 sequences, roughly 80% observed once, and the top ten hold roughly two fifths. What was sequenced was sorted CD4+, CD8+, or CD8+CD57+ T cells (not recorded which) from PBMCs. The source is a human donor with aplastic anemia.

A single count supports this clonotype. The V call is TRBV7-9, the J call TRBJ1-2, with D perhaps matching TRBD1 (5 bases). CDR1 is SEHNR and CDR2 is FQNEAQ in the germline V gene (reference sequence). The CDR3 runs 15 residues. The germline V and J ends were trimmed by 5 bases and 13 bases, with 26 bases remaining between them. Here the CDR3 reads CASSLGDQETQYFTF. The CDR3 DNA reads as TGTGCCAGCAGCCTAGGGGACCAAGAGACCCAGTACTTCACCTTC.

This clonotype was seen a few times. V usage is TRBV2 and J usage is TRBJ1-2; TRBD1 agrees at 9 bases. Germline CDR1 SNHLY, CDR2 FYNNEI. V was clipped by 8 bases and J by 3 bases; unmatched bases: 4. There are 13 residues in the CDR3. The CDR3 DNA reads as TGTGCCAGCGGGGACAGGGCGGACTATGGCTACACCTTC. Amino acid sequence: CASGDRADYGYTF.

CDR3 DNA sequence: TGTGCCAGCAGCCTTCGGGGCTACGGGGGAGAGCAGTACTACGAGCAGTACGTC. Its protein is CASSLRGYGGEQYYEQYV. V is TRBV7-8 and J is TRBJ2-7; a weak D match, TRBD2 (6 bases). Germline CDR1 and CDR2: SGHVS and FQNEAQ. CDR3 size: 18 residues. Trimming removed 5 bases from V and 3 bases from J, with 26 bases in between.

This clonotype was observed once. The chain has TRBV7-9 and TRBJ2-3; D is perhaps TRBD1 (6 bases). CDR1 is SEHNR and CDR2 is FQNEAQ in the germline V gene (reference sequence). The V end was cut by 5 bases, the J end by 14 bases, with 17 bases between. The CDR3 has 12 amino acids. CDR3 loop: CASSVETGAGYF. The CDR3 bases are TGTGCCAGCAGCGTAGAGACAGGTGCGGGGTATTTT.

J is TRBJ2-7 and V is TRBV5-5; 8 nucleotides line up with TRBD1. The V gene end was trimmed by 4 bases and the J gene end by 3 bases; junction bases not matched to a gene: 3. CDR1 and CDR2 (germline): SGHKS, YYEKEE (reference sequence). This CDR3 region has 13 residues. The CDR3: CASSTDRDYEQYV. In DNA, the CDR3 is TGTGCCAGCAGCACGGACAGGGACTACGAGCAGTACGTC.

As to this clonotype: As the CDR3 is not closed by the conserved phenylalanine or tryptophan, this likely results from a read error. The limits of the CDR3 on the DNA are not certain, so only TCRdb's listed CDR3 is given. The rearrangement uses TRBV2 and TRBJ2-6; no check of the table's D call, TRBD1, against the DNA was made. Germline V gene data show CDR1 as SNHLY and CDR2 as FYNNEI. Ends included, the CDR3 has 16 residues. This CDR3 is CASGVGGTYTQYFGPG.

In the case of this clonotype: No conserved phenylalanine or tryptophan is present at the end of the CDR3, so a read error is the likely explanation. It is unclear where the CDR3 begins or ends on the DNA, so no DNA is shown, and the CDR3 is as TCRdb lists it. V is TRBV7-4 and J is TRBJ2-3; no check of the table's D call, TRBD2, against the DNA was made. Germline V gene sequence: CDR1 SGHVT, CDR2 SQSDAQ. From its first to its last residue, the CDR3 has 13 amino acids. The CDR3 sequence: CASSFQRSERSDE.

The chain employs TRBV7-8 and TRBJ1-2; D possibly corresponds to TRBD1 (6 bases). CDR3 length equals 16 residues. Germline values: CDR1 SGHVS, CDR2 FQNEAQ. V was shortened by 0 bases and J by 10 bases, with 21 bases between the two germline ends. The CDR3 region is CASSLAGGADMQDYTF. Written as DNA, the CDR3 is TGTGCCAGCAGCTTAGCGGGGGGCGCCGATATGCAGGACTACACCTTC. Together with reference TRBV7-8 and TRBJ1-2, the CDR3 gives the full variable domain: GAGVSQSPRYKVAKRGQDVALRCDPISGHVSLFWYQQALGQGPEFLTYFQNEAQLDKSGLPSDRFFAERPEGSVSTLKIQRTQQEDSAVYLCASSLAGGADMQDYTFGSGTRLTVV.

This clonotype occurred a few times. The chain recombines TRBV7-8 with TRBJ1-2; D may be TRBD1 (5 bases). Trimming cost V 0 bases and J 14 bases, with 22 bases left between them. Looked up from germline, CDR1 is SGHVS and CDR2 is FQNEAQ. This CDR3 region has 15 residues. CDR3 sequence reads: CASSLAGGADKGYTF. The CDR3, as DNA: TGTGCCAGCAGCTTAGCGGGGGGTGCCGATAAGGGGTATACCTTC.

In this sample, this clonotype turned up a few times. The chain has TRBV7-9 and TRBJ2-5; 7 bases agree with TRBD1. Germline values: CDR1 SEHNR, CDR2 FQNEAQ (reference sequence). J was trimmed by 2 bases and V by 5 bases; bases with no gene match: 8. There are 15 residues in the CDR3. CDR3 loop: CASSQKDRAQETQYF. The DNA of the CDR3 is TGTGCCAGCAGCCAAAAAGACAGGGCTCAAGAGACCCAGTACTTC.

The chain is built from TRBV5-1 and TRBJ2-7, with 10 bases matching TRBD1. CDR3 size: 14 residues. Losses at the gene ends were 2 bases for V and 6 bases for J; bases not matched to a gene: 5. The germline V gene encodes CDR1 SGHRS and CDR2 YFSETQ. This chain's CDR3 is CASSFGTGEGEQYF. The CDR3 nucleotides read TGCGCCAGCAGCTTTGGGACAGGGGAGGGCGAGCAGTACTTC.

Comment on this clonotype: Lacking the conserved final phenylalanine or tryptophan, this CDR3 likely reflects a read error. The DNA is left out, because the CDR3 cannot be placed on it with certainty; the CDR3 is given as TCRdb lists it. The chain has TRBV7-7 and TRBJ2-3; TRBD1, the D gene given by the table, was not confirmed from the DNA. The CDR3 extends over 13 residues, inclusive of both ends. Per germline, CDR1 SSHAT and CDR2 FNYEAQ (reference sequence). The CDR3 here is CSPSIAPRTLKHS.

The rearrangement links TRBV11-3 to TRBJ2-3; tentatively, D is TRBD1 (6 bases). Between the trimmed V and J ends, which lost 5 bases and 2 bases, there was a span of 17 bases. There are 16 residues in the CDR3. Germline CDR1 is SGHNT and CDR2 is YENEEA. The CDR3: CASSVNGTYSTDTQYF. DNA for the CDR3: TGTGCCAGCAGCGTAAACGGGACATATTCCACAGATACGCAGTATTTT.

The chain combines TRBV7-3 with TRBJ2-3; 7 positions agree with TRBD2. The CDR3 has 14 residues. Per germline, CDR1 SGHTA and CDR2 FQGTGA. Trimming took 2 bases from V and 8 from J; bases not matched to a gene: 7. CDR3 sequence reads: CASSLGRVPATQYF. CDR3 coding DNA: TGTGCCAGCAGCTTAGGGAGGGTCCCCGCTACGCAGTATTTT.

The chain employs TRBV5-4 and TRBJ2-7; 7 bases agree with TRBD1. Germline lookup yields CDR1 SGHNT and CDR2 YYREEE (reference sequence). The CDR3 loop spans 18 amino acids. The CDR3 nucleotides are TGCGCCAGCAGCCTTACACGGAACGGGACAGCCCTTTCCTACGAGCAGTACGTC. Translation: CASSLTRNGTALSYEQYV.

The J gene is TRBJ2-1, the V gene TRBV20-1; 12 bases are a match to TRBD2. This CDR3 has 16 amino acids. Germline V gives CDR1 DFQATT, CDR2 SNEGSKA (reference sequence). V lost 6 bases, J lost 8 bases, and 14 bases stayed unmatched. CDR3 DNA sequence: TGCAGTGCCCGAGCCCTAGCGGGAGGGTGGGGGGATGAGCAGTTCTTC. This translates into CSARALAGGWGDEQFF.

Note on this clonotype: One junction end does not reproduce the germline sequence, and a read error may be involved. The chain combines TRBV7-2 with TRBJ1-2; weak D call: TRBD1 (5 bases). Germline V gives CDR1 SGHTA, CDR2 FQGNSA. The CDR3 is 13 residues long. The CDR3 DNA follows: TGTGCCAGCAGCCTAGCCGGGGGTTCTGGCACGAACTTC. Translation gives CASSLAGGSGTNF.

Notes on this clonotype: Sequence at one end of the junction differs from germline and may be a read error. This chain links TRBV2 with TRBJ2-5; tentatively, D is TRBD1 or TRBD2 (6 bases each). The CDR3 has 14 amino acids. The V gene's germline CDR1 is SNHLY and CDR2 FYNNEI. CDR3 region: CASSGGWGANTQSF. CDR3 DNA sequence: TGTGCCAGCAGTGGGGGGTGGGGGGCGAATACCCAATCCTTC.

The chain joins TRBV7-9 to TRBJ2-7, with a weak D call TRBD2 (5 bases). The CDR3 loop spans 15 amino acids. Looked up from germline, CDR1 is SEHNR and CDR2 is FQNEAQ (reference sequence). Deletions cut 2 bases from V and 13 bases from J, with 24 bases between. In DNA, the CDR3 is TGTGCCAGCAGCTTAACCGGAGGCCCCGCTACGGAGTATTACTTC. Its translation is CASSLTGGPATEYYF.

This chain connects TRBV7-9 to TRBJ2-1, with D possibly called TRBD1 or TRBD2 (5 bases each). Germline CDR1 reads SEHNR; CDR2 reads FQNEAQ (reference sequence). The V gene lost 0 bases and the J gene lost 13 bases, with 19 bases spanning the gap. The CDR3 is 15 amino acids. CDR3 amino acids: CASSLAGSYGADQFF. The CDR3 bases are TGTGCCAGCAGCTTAGCGGGTAGCTACGGGGCTGACCAGTTCTTC.

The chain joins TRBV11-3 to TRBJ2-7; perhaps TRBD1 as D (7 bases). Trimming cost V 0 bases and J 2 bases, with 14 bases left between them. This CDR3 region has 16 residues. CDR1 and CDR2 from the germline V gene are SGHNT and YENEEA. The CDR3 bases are TGTGCCAGCAGCTTAGATCTGACAGGGAGGACCTACGAGCAGTACGTC. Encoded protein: CASSLDLTGRTYEQYV.

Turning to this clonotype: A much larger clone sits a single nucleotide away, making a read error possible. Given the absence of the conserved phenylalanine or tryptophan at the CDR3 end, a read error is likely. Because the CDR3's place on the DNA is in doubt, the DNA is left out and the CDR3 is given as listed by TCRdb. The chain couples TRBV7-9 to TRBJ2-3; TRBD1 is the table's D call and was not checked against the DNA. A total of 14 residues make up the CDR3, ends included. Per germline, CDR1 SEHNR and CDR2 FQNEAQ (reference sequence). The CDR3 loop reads CASSLVPGELIFGL.

In DNA, the CDR3 is TGTGCCAGCAGCGTAGGGCGCATAGCCTACGAGCAGTACTTC. As protein: CASSVGRIAYEQYF. The chain combines TRBV11-1 with TRBJ2-7, with D unresolved. This CDR3 region has 14 residues. Trimming pared 5 bases from V and 2 bases from J, leaving 13 bases between. CDR1 and CDR2 from the germline V gene are SGHAT and FQDESV (reference sequence).

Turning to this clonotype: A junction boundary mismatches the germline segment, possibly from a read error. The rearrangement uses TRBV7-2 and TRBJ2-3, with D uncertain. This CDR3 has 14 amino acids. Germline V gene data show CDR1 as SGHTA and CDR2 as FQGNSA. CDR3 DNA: TGTGCCAGCAGCTTGGCTGAAGGTCAGGATACGCATTATTTT. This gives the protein CASSLAEGQDTHYF. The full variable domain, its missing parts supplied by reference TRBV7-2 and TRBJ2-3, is GAGVSQSPSNKVTEKGKDVELRCDPISGHTALYWYRQSLGQGLEFLIYFQGNSAPDKSGLPSDRFSAERTGGSVSTLTIQRTQQEDSAVYLCASSLAEGQDTHYFGPGTRLTVL.

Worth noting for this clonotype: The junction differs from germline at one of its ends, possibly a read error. CDR3 in amino acids: CASRLDRTGNPEAFF. CDR3 nucleotide sequence: TGTGCCAGCAGGTTAGATCGGACAGGGAACCCTGAAGCTTTCTTT. The chain joins TRBV9 to TRBJ1-1, with 8 bases matching TRBD1. Germline V gives CDR1 SGDLS, CDR2 YYNGEE. The CDR3 totals 15 residues.

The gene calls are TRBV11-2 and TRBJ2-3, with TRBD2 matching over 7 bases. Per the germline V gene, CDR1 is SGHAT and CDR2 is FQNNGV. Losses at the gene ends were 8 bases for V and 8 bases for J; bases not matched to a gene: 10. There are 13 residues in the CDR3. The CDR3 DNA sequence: TGTGCCAGCGGCGGGGGTGGAGCATCTACGCAGTATTTT. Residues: CASGGGGASTQYF. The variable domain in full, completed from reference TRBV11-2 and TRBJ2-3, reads EAGVAQSPRYKIIEKRQSVAFWCNPISGHATLYWYQQILGQGPKLLIQFQNNGVVDDSQLPKDRFSAERLKGVDSTLKIQPAKLEDSAVYLCASGGGGASTQYFGPGTRLTVL.